This T cell receptor beta chain is from a study of CD8+CD57+ T cells in acquired aplastic anemia. At least ten counts were recorded for this clonotype. Both TCR beta VDJ combination and CDR3 sequence profiling were carried out. Genomic DNA was the template for this profiling. TCRdb passed the reads through MiXCR, listing each CDR3 protein once. The profile shows just over 450,000 distinct CDR3 sequences, around 33% of them singletons. Individuals selected for sequencing had exhibited CD8+CD57+ cell expansion on flow cytometry. This CDR3 is 13 amino acids long. Looked up from germline, CDR1 is LGHNA and CDR2 is YSLEER. With 5 bases removed from V and 7 bases from J, the gap between germline ends came to 12 bases.

The receptor was isolated from a human donor with aplastic anemia. The chain is built from TRBV4-3 and TRBJ1-5; TRBD1 is a possible D gene (5 bases). The sample consisted of sorted CD4+, CD8+, or CD8+CD57+ T cells (not recorded which) from PBMCs. The CDR3 coding sequence is TGCGCCAGCAGCGGGGGGTACGAACAGCCCCAGCATTTT. Its translation: CASSGGYEQPQHF.